This T cell receptor (beta chain) was recovered during a study of pediatric ulcerative colitis. V dropped 0 bases and J dropped 3 bases, with 11 bases sitting between them. From germline, CDR1 is LGHNA and CDR2 YSLEER. The CDR3 has 15 residues. Control subjects, colonoscoped for suspected IBD, had macroscopically and histologically normal endoscopy. Note on this clone: Antigen unknown.

Study-wide findings and caveats: Blood-rectal clonal overlap within each person was significantly higher in ulcerative colitis patients than controls. In rectum, acute severe colitis had expanded clones and less diversity.

Sequencing depth was up to 500,000 reads per sample. Sequencing was performed with immunoSEQ multiplex PCR; in TCRdb, only in-frame clones are kept and a portion is missing. The table records roughly 60,000 clones, 80% to 90% of them present only once. The chain is built from TRBV4-3 and TRBJ1-2; TRBD1 is a possible D gene (6 bases). The source of this sequence is a boy between 10 and 17 years old who was a control in a study of pediatric ulcerative colitis. Material for sequencing was blood. The CDR3 loop is CASSQDNRVDYGYTF. DNA of the CDR3: TGCGCCAGCAGCCAAGATAACAGGGTAGACTATGGCTACACCTTC.